This entry features one T cell receptor (beta chain) sequence. These data belong to a study of T-cell reconstitution after alpha-beta-depleted transplantation in children. The authors prepared the TCRbeta library with unique molecular identifiers. TCRdb reprocessed the PCR reads via MiXCR and lists one record per CDR3 protein. The sample yields approximately 350,000 distinct CDR3 sequences, 10% seen once. Sequencing was performed on PBMCs from the stem cell graft donor, taken from the stem cell graft. This TCR derives from a human donor who donated a stem cell graft to a child with acute lymphoblastic leukemia.

The CDR3 region has the DNA TGTGCCAGCATGATCCACACAACCCACTCTGGAAACACCATATATTTT. As protein: CASMIHTTHSGNTIYF. The V gene is TRBV12-3 or TRBV12-4, the J gene TRBJ1-3; D is ambiguous. This CDR3 spans 16 amino acids. The V gene lost 7 bases and the J gene lost 0 bases, with 16 bases spanning the gap.